These 5 T cell receptor beta chains share one sample of origin, sequenced in a study of blood T cell repertoires in COVID-19. The protocol was immunoSEQ multiplex PCR, while the TCRdb copy is restricted to in-frame clones and leaves out a portion. The sample has about 250,000 clones, under 85% seen once; the top ten hold around 1%. The sequenced sample was peripheral blood. The receptors were sampled from a human donor with COVID-19, enrolled during active disease. The donor label of this sample is uncertain.

The chain recombines TRBV20-1 with TRBJ1-1; D not certain. Germline V gene lookup returns CDR1 DFQATT and CDR2 SNEGSKA (reference sequence). V was trimmed by 3 bases and J by 5 bases, leaving 13 bases between them. This CDR3 has 13 residues. This CDR3 is CSASRLRVTEAFF. The CDR3 DNA reads TGCAGTGCTAGTAGACTAAGGGTGACTGAAGCTTTCTTT.

This chain connects TRBV19 to TRBJ1-5; 12 nucleotides agree with TRBD1. The ends lost 9 bases at V and 0 bases at J; junction bases unmatched: 12. The CDR3 is 18 amino acids. Germline CDR1 and CDR2: LNHDA and SQIVND (reference sequence). CDR3 protein: CASLPGQGAPLSNQPQHF. For the CDR3, the DNA is TGTGCCAGCCTCCCGGGACAGGGGGCTCCCCTTAGCAATCAGCCCCAGCATTTT.

This chain connects TRBV28 to TRBJ1-3, with 8 bases identical to TRBD1. Germline V gives CDR1 MDHEN, CDR2 SYDVKM. V dropped 3 bases and J dropped 2; count of bases not matched to a gene: 9. The CDR3 consists of 17 residues. CDR3 nucleotides: TGTGCCAGCAGTTTTACCCTAGGACAGGGCCCTGGAAACACCATATATTTT. Translating it yields CASSFTLGQGPGNTIYF.

In its sample, this clone was seen once. The chain has TRBV10-2 and TRBJ1-5, with TRBD1 as a possible D gene (5 bases). From germline, CDR1 is WSHSY and CDR2 SAAADI. Trimming cost V 4 bases and J 8 bases, with 12 bases left between them. The CDR3 loop spans 13 amino acids. CDR3 nucleotides: TGCGCCAGCAGTGCCGCCCTAGGGGAGCCCCAGCATTTT. Translation: CASSAALGEPQHF.

J is TRBJ1-4 and V is TRBV18, with D perhaps matching TRBD1 (6 bases). The CDR3 covers 14 residues. Per the germline V gene, CDR1 is KGHSH and CDR2 is LQKENI. V lost 3 bases and J lost 8, with 13 bases in between. DNA of the CDR3: TGTGCCAGCTCACCGACACCAGGGGAAGAAAAACTGTTTTTT. It specifies CASSPTPGEEKLFF.